The 20 T cell receptor beta chains below come from one sample, sequenced in a study of response to subunit inactivated influenza vaccine. TCRdb recomputed calls from the RT-PCR reads with MiXCR, one row per CDR3 protein. The sample lists some 500,000 distinct CDR3 sequences; 13% were seen once. This specimen consisted of PBMCs from blood, obtained roughly 48 days after vaccination. These TCRs come from a man aged 45 to 65 who received an inactivated influenza vaccine.

This clonotype was seen a few times. The chain couples TRBV9 to TRBJ2-7, with unresolved D. The V end was cut by 0 bases, the J end by 3 bases, with 13 bases between. This CDR3 region has 15 residues. Germline V gene lookup returns CDR1 SGDLS and CDR2 YYNGEE. The CDR3 spells CASSVGNVARYEQYF. Here the CDR3 DNA reads TGTGCCAGCAGCGTAGGAAACGTAGCCCGCTACGAGCAGTACTTC.

Points on this clonotype: Germline and junction disagree at one end, which may indicate a read error. The chain recombines TRBV29-1 with TRBJ2-1; the match to TRBD2 covers 12 bases. CDR1 is SQVTM, CDR2 ANQGSEA, per germline. This CDR3 has 13 amino acids. CDR3 sequence reads: CSLAGGPGYEQFF. The CDR3 bases are TGTTCTCTAGCGGGAGGGCCGGGTTATGAGCAGTTCTTC.

This clonotype was seen more than once but under ten times. This chain joins TRBV10-3 and TRBJ2-7, with TRBD2 as a possible D gene (5 bases). The CDR3 loop spans 17 amino acids. Germline V lookup: CDR1 ENHRY, CDR2 SYGVKD. V was shortened by 4 bases and J by 6 bases, with 25 bases between the two germline ends. This CDR3 reads CAISVAAVPGLRSEQYF. CDR3 sequence (DNA): TGTGCCATCAGTGTGGCCGCCGTTCCGGGGTTGCGGTCCGAGCAGTACTTC.

The chain is built from TRBV10-2 and TRBJ1-6; no clear D gene. Trimming took 4 bases from V and 7 from J, leaving 17 bases between them. Germline CDR1 WSHSY, CDR2 SAAADI. This CDR3 spans 16 amino acids. CDR3 loop: CASSAWAGRVNSPLHF. CDR3 nucleotide sequence: TGCGCCAGCAGTGCTTGGGCGGGAAGGGTAAATTCACCCCTCCACTTT.

To note about this clonotype: No conserved phenylalanine or tryptophan ends this CDR3, so it is likely a read error. The rearrangement joins TRBV10-3 to TRBJ1-1; possibly TRBD1 for D (5 bases). Germline loops: CDR1 ENHRY, CDR2 SYGVKD. The CDR3 covers 14 residues. V was clipped by 0 bases and J by 6 bases, with 11 bases between them. The CDR3 coding sequence is TGTGCCATCAGTGAGTCCTCGGGGGGATCTGAAGCTTTCCTT. Its translation: CAISESSGGSEAFL.

The V gene is TRBV10-3, the J gene TRBJ1-4, with D uncertain. V lost 2 bases, J lost 12 bases, and 19 bases lay in between. The CDR3 sequence is 15 residues long. Germline loops: CDR1 ENHRY, CDR2 SYGVKD. The DNA of the CDR3 is TGTGCCATCAGTGAGGCTTACTCTAATGAAATGGAACTGTTTTTT. This translates into CAISEAYSNEMELFF.

The chain carries TRBV7-8 and TRBJ2-7, with a tentative D call TRBD1 (6 bases). Trimming cost V 1 base and J 1 base, with 11 bases left between them. Germline assignment: CDR1 SGHVS and CDR2 FQNEAQ. This CDR3 is built from 15 residues. The CDR3 is CASSLGTGTSYEQYF. The CDR3 bases are TGTGCCAGCAGCTTAGGCACAGGGACGTCCTACGAGCAGTACTTC.

This clonotype showed up many times. The chain recombines TRBV20-1 with TRBJ2-5; D is ambiguous. Trimming took 0 bases from V and 0 from J, leaving 5 bases between them. Germline values: CDR1 DFQATT, CDR2 SNEGSKA (reference sequence). The CDR3 loop spans 13 amino acids. In nucleotides, the CDR3 is TGCAGTGCTAGAGACAGGAACCAAGAGACCCAGTACTTC. Protein: CSARDRNQETQYF.

The chain recombines TRBV20-1 with TRBJ2-1; 7 bases match TRBD2. V lost 5 bases and J lost 5; bases outside the gene matches: 15. Germline V gene lookup returns CDR1 DFQATT and CDR2 SNEGSKA (reference sequence). This CDR3 has 16 residues. The CDR3 here is CSADPSGTGKDNEQFF. The CDR3 DNA is TGCAGTGCTGACCCCAGCGGGACTGGAAAAGACAATGAGCAGTTCTTC.

This clonotype has a handful of counts. This CDR3 is CASSFRESPLHF. The DNA of the CDR3 is TGTGCCAGCAGCTTTAGAGAATCACCCCTCCACTTT. The chain employs TRBV7-8 and TRBJ1-6; D unclear. Trimming took off 3 bases at V and 10 bases at J, with 7 bases between the two ends. There are 12 residues in the CDR3. Germline V gene data show CDR1 as SGHVS and CDR2 as FQNEAQ.

This clonotype was detected only a few times. The chain joins TRBV28 to TRBJ2-7; D is undetermined. This CDR3 contains 12 residues. Germline CDR1 MDHEN, CDR2 SYDVKM. With 5 bases removed from V and 7 bases from J, the gap between germline ends came to 12 bases. CDR3 amino acids: CASSLPFREQYF. As DNA, the CDR3 is TGTGCCAGCAGTCTCCCCTTCAGGGAGCAGTACTTC. Drawing the rest from reference TRBV28 and TRBJ2-7, the complete variable domain is DVKVTQSSRYLVKRTGEKVFLECVQDMDHENMFWYRQDPGLGLRLIYFSYDVKMKEKGDIPEGYSVSREKKERFSLILESASTNQTSMYLCASSLPFREQYFGPGTRLTVT.

This clonotype was observed a handful of times. The rearrangement uses TRBV5-6 and TRBJ2-3, with 11 bases aligning to TRBD2. Trimming removed 10 bases from V and 5 bases from J; junction bases left unmatched: 9. The CDR3 length is 14 residues. CDR1 is SGHDT and CDR2 is YYEEEE in the germline V gene. This CDR3 is CACSGGAIGDTQYF. In nucleotides, the CDR3 is TGTGCCTGTAGCGGGGGGGCGATCGGAGATACGCAGTATTTT.

The rearrangement links TRBV10-3 to TRBJ2-1; 8 bases line up with TRBD2. V lost 3 bases to trimming and J lost 5 bases; unmatched junction nucleotides: 21. CDR1 is ENHRY, CDR2 SYGVKD, per germline. This CDR3 has 20 residues. The CDR3 nucleotides read TGTGCCATCAGTGATTACATAGCTGTCCCAGGGACTAGAGCGCACAATGAGCAGTTCTTC. It encodes CAISDYIAVPGTRAHNEQFF.

J is TRBJ2-2 and V is TRBV28, with a weak D call TRBD1 (6 bases). The V gene lost 6 bases and the J gene lost 6 bases, with 20 bases spanning the gap. Germline V gene sequence: CDR1 MDHEN, CDR2 SYDVKM. The CDR3 runs 16 residues. CDR3 amino acids: CASSPVGRGRSGELFF. The CDR3 bases are TGTGCCAGCAGCCCCGTCGGCAGGGGCCGATCCGGGGAGCTGTTTTTT.

In this sample, this clonotype turned up a few times. The V and J genes are TRBV20-1 and TRBJ1-3; possible D gene TRBD1, 6 bases. CDR3 length equals 14 residues. Germline CDR1 reads DFQATT; CDR2 reads SNEGSKA (reference sequence). Trimming removed 1 base at V and 1 base at J, with 8 bases between. CDR3 bases: TGCAGTGCTAGAGGGGGGGCGTCTGGAAACACCATATATTTT. Amino acid sequence: CSARGGASGNTIYF.

Comments on this clonotype: The junction differs from germline at one of its ends, possibly a read error. This chain joins TRBV7-2 and TRBJ2-3; 12 bases align to TRBD2. The V gene's germline CDR1 is SGHTA and CDR2 FQGNSA. The CDR3 runs to 15 residues. The CDR3 spells CASSSSGGAADSQYF. In DNA, the CDR3 is TGTGCCAGCAGCTCTAGCGGGGGGGCCGCAGATTCGCAGTATTTT. Looking up the rest from reference TRBV7-2 and TRBJ2-3 gives the full variable domain: GAGVSQSPSNKVTEKGKDVELRCDPISGHTALYWYRQSLGQGLEFLIYFQGNSAPDKSGLPSDRFSAERTGGSVSTLTIQRTQQEDSAVYLCASSSSGGAADSQYFGPGTRLTVL.

The CDR3 loop reads CASSRRAGGADTQYF. The CDR3 region has the DNA TGTGCCAGCAGCCGAAGAGCGGGAGGGGCAGATACGCAGTATTTT. The J gene is TRBJ2-3, the V gene TRBV6-2 or TRBV6-3, with 10 positions matching TRBD2. The V and J ends lost 6 bases and 4 bases, in that order; junction bases with no gene match: 7. Germline CDR1 reads MNHEY; CDR2 reads SVGEGT. This CDR3 has 15 residues.

This clonotype occurred a few times. The V gene is TRBV6-5, the J gene TRBJ1-1, with a tentative D call TRBD1 (5 bases). Germline CDR1 reads MNHEY; CDR2 reads SVGAGI. Trimming took off 2 bases at V and 3 bases at J, with 19 bases between the two ends. The CDR3 spans 17 residues. The CDR3 loop is CASSYSRGTGGDTEAFF. The CDR3 DNA reads as TGTGCCAGCAGTTACAGTCGGGGAACAGGAGGGGACACTGAAGCTTTCTTT.

In regard to this clonotype: The junction differs from germline at one of its ends, possibly a read error. The genes are TRBV10-3 and TRBJ1-3, with D maybe TRBD1 (5 bases). CDR1 and CDR2 (germline): ENHRY, SYGVKD. This CDR3 comprises 15 residues. The CDR3 DNA reads TGTGCCATCAGCGAGTCAGGGTTCTCTGGAAACACCATATATTTT. It encodes CAISESGFSGNTIYF.

In DNA form, the CDR3 reads TGTGCCAGCAGTTACCCAGGGCCCCCCTACAATGAGCAGTTCTTC. Translation gives CASSYPGPPYNEQFF. The J gene is TRBJ2-1, the V gene TRBV6-2 or TRBV6-3, with D maybe TRBD1 (5 bases). Trimming cost V 2 bases and J 2 bases, with 10 bases left between them. The germline CDR1 and CDR2 sequences are MNHEY and SVGEGT. The CDR3 consists of 15 residues.